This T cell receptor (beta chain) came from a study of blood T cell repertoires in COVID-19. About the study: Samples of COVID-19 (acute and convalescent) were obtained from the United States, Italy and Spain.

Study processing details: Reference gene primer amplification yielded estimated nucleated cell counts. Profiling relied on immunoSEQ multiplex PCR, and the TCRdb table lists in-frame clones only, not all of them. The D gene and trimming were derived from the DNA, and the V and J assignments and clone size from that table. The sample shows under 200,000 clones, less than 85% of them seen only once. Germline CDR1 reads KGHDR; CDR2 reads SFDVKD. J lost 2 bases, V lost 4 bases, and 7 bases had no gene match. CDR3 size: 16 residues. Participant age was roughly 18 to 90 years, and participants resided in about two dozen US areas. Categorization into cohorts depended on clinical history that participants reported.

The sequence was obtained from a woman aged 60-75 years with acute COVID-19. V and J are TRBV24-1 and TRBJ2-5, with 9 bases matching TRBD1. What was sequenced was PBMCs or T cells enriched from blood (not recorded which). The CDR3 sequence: CATSDAGTGKQETQYF. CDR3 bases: TGTGCCACCAGTGACGCCGGGACAGGGAAACAAGAGACCCAGTACTTC.